The entry below describes one T cell receptor beta chain. Its target is not known. This sample was included in a study of T cell responses to AZD1222 COVID-19 vaccine. Between the trimmed V and J ends, which lost 4 bases and 0 bases, there was a span of 11 bases. The CDR3 totals 15 residues. Looked up from germline, CDR1 is SGHTA and CDR2 is FQGTGA. Points from the study as a whole: When two AZD1222 doses had been given, Spike-specific TCR breadth and depth rose.

Measured with immunoSEQ multiplex PCR; TCRdb has only the in-frame clones, and not every one. Here the sample spans around 120,000 clones, 75% to 90% being singletons. This TCR was sampled from an adult in good health. This sequence joins TRBV7-3 and TRBJ2-3; D tentatively reads TRBD1 or TRBD2 (5 bases each). Sequences were derived from peripheral blood, sampled on day 0 of MenACWY control vaccination. The CDR3 sequence: CASSSDGASTDTQYF. In DNA, the CDR3 is TGTGCCAGCAGCTCTGACGGGGCCAGCACAGATACGCAGTATTTT.